This T cell receptor beta chain is from a study of T cell repertoires in cytomegalovirus infection. Study context: Recently identified HLA-C-restricted CMV epitopes were among the peptides used. From public TCR beta signatures came an indication of both CMV infection and matching HLA type.

TCRdb itself ran the reads through MiXCR, one entry per CDR3 protein. The sample includes approximately 340,000 distinct CDR3 sequences, almost 30% of them seen just once. Findings and caveats of the study: HLA-C-restricted CMV-specific TCR beta clonotypes were dominant in the ex vivo response. Cumulative public TCR beta family frequency identified carriers of CMV plus the relevant HLA.

Trimming removed 2 bases at V and 9 bases at J, with 5 bases between. The CDR3 totals 12 residues. Germline values: CDR1 SEHNR, CDR2 FQNEAQ (reference sequence). About this clonotype: The antigen is unknown.

This sequence originates from a human donor in good health (CMV status not recorded). Some clones in this sample may be carry-over from other donors' samples. The chain recombines TRBV7-9 with TRBJ1-6; D gene ambiguous. This specimen consisted of cultured PBMCs, obtained from culture after CMV antigen stimulation. This chain's CDR3 is CASSLSVSPLHF. The CDR3 DNA follows: TGTGCCAGCAGCTTATCTGTTTCACCCCTCCACTTT.